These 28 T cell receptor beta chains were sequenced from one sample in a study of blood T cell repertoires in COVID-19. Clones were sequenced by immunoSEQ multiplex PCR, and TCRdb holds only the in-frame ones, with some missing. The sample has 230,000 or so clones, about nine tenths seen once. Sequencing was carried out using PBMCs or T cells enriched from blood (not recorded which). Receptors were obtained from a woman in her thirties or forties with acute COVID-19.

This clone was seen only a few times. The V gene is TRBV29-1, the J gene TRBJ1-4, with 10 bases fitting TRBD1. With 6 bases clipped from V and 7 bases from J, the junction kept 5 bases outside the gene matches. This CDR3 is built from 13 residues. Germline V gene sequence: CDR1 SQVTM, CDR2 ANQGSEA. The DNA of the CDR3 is TGCAGCGTACGACAGGGGGCTGTTGAAAAACTGTTTTTT. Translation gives CSVRQGAVEKLFF.

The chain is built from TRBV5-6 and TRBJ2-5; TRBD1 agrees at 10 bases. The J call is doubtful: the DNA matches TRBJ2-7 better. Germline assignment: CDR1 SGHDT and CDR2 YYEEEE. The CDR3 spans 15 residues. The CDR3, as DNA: TGTGCCAGCAGCCCGGGACAGGGGCTAGTCGACGAGCAGTACTTC. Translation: CASSPGQGLVDEQYF.

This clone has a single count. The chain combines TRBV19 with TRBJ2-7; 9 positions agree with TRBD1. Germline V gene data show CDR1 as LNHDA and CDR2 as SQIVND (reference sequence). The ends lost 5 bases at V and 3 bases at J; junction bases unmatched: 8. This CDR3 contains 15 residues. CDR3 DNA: TGTGCCAGTAGTCTCCCCGGGACAGGGCTCTACGAGCAGTACTTC. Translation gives CASSLPGTGLYEQYF.

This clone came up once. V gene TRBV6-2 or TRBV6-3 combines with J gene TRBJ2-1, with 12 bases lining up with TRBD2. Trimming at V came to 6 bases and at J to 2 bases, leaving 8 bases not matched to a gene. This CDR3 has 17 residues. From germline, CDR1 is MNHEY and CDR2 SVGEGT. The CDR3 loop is CASSPRTSGVPYNEQFF. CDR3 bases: TGTGCCAGCAGCCCTAGGACTAGCGGGGTCCCCTACAATGAGCAGTTCTTC.

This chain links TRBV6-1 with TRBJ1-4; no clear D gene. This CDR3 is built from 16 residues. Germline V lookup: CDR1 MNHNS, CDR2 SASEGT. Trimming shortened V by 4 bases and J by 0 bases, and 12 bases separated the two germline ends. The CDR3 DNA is TGTGCCAGCAGTGGTGGCAGTCAAGCAACTAATGAAAAACTGTTTTTT. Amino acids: CASSGGSQATNEKLFF.

The CDR3 sequence is CASSPRTDHSNQPQHF. In nucleotides, the CDR3 is TGTGCCAGCAGCCCTAGGACAGATCATAGCAATCAGCCCCAGCATTTT. The rearrangement joins TRBV11-2 to TRBJ1-5; TRBD1 is a possible D gene (6 bases). Germline-derived CDR1 and CDR2 are SGHAT and FQNNGV. Trimming removed 5 bases at V and 0 bases at J, with 14 bases between. The CDR3 has 16 residues.

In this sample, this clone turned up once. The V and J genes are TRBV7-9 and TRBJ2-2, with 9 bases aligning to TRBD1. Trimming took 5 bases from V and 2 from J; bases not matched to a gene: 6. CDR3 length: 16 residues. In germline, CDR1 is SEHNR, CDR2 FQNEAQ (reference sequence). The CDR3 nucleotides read TGTGCCAGCAGCCCCGGGACAGGGTACAACACCGGGGAGCTGTTTTTT. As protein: CASSPGTGYNTGELFF. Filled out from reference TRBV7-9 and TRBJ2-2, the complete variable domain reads DTGVSQNPRHKITKRGQNVTFRCDPISEHNRLYWYRQTLGQGPEFLTYFQNEAQLEKSRLLSDRFSAERPKGSFSTLEIQRTEQGDSAMYLCASSPGTGYNTGELFFGEGSRLTVL.

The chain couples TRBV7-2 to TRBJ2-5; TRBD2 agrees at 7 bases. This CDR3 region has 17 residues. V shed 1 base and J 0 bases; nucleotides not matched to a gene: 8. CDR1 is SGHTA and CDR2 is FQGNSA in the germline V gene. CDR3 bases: TGTGCCAGCAGCTTAGGTGGGAGGGGAGGGTACCAAGAGACCCAGTACTTC. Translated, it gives CASSLGGRGGYQETQYF.

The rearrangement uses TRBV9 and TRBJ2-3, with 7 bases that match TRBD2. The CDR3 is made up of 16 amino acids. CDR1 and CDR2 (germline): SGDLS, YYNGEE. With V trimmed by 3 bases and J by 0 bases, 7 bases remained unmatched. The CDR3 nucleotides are TGTGCCAGCAGCGCCCAGCGGGGAATGAGCACAGATACGCAGTATTTT. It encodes CASSAQRGMSTDTQYF.

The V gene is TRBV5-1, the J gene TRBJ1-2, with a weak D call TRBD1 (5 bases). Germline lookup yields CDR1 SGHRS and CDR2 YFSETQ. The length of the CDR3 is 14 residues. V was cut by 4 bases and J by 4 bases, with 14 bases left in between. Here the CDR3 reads CASSPDGGGYGYTF. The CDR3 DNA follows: TGCGCCAGCAGCCCCGACGGGGGAGGCTATGGCTACACCTTC.

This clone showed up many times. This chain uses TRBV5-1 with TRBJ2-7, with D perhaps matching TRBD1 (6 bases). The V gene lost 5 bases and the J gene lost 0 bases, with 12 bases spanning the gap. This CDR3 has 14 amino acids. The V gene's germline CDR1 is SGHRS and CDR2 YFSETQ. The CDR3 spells CASRRGQSSYEQYV. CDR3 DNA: TGCGCCAGCAGACGGGGACAAAGCTCCTACGAGCAGTACGTC.

The CDR3 nucleotides are TGCGCCAGCAGCTTGGGGGGCAGGAGTATGGAGCAGTACTTC. It yields the protein CASSLGGRSMEQYF. The rearrangement uses TRBV5-1 and TRBJ2-7, with D perhaps TRBD1 (5 bases). Germline values: CDR1 SGHRS, CDR2 YFSETQ. The V and J ends lost 0 bases and 7 bases respectively, with 14 bases between them. The CDR3 spans 14 residues.

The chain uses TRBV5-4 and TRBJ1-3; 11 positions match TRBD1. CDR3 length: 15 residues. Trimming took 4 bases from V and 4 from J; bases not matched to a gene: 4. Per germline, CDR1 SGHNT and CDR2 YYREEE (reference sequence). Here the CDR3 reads CASSPDRGRGNTIYF. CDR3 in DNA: TGTGCCAGCAGCCCGGACAGGGGGCGAGGAAACACCATATATTTT.

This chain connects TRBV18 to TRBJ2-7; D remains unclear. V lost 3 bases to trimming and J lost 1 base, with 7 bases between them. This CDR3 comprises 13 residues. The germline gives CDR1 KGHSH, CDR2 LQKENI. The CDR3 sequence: CASSPNSSYEQYV. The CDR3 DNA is TGTGCCAGCTCACCCAACTCGTCCTACGAGCAGTACGTC.

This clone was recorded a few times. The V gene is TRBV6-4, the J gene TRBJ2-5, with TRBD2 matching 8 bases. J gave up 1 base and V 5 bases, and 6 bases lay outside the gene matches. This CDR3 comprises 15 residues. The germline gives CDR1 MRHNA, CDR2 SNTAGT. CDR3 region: CASSRQAGAQETQYF. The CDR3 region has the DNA TGTGCCAGCAGTCGGCAAGCGGGGGCCCAAGAGACCCAGTACTTC.

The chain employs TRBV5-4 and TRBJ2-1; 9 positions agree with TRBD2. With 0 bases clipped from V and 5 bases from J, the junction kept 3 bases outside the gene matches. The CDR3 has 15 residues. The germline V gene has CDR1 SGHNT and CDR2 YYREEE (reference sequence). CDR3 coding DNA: TGTGCCAGCAGCTTGGCTGCGGGGGGGAACAATGAGCAGTTCTTC. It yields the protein CASSLAAGGNNEQFF. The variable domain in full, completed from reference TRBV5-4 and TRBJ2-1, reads ETGVTQSPTHLIKTRGQQVTLRCSSQSGHNTVSWYQQALGQGPQFIFQYYREEENGRGNFPPRFSGLQFPNYSSELNVNALELDDSALYLCASSLAAGGNNEQFFGPGTRLTVL.

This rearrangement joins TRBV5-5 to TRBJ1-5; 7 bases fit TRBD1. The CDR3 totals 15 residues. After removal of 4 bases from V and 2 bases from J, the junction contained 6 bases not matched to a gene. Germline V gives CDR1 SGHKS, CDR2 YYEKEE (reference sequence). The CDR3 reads CASSRGGVGNQPQHF. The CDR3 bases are TGTGCCAGCAGCCGAGGGGGCGTGGGCAATCAGCCCCAGCATTTT.

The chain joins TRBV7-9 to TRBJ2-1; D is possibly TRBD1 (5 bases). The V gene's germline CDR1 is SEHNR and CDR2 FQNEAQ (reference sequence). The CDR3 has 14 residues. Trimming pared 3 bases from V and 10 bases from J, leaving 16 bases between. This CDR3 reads CASSFGLGTGEQFF. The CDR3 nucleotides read TGTGCCAGCAGCTTCGGGCTCGGTACAGGCGAGCAGTTCTTC.

The DNA of the CDR3 is TGTGCCAGCACCTGGGGGGGAGAGGATGGCTACACCTTC. Residues: CASTWGGEDGYTF. The chain is built from TRBV7-9 and TRBJ1-2, with D maybe TRBD1 (5 bases). This CDR3 is built from 13 residues. Germline V gene lookup returns CDR1 SEHNR and CDR2 FQNEAQ (reference sequence). V lost 7 bases to trimming and J lost 6 bases, with 15 bases between them. Drawing the rest from reference TRBV7-9 and TRBJ1-2, the complete variable domain is DTGVSQNPRHKITKRGQNVTFRCDPISEHNRLYWYRQTLGQGPEFLTYFQNEAQLEKSRLLSDRFSAERPKGSFSTLEIQRTEQGDSAMYLCASTWGGEDGYTFGSGTRLTVV.

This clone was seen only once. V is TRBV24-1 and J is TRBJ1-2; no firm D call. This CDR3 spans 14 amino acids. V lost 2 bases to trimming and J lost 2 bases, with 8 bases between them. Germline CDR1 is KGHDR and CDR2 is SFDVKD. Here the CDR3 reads CATSDSSQNYGYTF. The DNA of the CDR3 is TGTGCCACCAGTGATTCCTCACAAAACTATGGCTACACCTTC.

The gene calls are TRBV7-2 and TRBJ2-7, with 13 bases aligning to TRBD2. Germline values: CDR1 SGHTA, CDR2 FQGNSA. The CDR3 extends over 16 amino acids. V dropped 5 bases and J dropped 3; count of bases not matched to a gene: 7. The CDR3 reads CASSPKRTSGSYEQYV. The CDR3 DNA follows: TGTGCCAGCAGCCCAAAGCGGACTAGCGGGAGCTACGAGCAGTACGTC.

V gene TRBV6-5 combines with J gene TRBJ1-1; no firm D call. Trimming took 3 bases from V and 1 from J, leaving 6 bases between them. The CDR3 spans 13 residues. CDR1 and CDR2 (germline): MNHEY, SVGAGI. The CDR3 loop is CASSYYGNTEAFF. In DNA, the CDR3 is TGTGCCAGCAGTTATTACGGGAACACTGAAGCTTTCTTT.

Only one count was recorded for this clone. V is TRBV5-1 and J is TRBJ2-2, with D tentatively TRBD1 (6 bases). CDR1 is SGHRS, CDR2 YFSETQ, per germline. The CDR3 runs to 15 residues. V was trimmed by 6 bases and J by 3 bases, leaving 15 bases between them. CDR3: CASTRGTDYTGELFF. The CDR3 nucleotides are TGCGCCAGCACCAGGGGTACGGATTACACCGGGGAGCTGTTTTTT.

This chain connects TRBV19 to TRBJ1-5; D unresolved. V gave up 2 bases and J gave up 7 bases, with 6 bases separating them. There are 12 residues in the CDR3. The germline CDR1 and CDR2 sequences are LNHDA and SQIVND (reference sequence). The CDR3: CASSITGQPQHF. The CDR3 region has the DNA TGTGCCAGTAGTATAACGGGGCAGCCCCAGCATTTT. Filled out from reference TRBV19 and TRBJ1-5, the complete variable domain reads DGGITQSPKYLFRKEGQNVTLSCEQNLNHDAMYWYRQDPGQGLRLIYYSQIVNDFQKGDIAEGYSVSREKKESFPLTVTSAQKNPTAFYLCASSITGQPQHFGDGTRLSIL.

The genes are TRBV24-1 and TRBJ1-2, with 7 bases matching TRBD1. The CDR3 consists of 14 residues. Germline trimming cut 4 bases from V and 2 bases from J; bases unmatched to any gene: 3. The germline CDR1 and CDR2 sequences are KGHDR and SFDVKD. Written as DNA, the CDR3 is TGTGCCACCAGTGAGACAGGGCAGAACTATGGCTACACCTTC. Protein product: CATSETGQNYGYTF.

This CDR3 reads CASSETTFYNSYEQYF. CDR3 sequence (DNA): TGTGCCAGCAGTGAAACGACATTTTATAATTCCTACGAGCAGTACTTC. The rearrangement links TRBV6-1 to TRBJ2-7; D gene ambiguous. The CDR3 has 16 amino acids. From germline, CDR1 is MNHNS and CDR2 SASEGT. V lost 2 bases and J 1 base, leaving 15 bases between the germline ends.

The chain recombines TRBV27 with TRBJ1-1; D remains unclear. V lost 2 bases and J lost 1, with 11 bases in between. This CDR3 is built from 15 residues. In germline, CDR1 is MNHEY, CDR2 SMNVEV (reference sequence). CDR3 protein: CASSLDLGENTEAFF. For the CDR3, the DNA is TGTGCCAGCAGTTTAGATCTCGGGGAGAACACTGAAGCTTTCTTT.

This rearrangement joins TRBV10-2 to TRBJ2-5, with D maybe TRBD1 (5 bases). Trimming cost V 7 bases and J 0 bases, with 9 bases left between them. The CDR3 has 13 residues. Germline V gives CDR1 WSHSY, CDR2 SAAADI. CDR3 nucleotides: TGCGCCAGCATCCCAGGGAACCAAGAGACCCAGTACTTC. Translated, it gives CASIPGNQETQYF.